These 28 T cell receptor beta chains came from one sample sequenced in a study of cytomegalovirus exposure and HLA in healthy donors (dated by TCRdb to 2017 to 2019). Receptors were amplified or captured by the immunoSEQ multiplex PCR assay. For the multiplex PCR, a mixture combining 60 forward primers for TCR Vbeta segments and 13 reverse primers for TCR Jbeta segments was used. TCRdb re-hosts the immuneACCESS table, in-frame sequences only. Its copies lack some clones; in the studies checked, an unresolved V gene accounts for under half of them, and the cause for the rest is not known. For this sample there are roughly 180,000 clones; around 80% appear just once. 0.6% to 0.9% of the sample is held by the ten biggest clonotypes. Sample: PBMCs. Receptors were obtained from a female donor in good health and CMV-seronegative.

The genes are TRBV7-2 and TRBJ1-5, with TRBD1 matching 7 bases. The CDR3 runs 12 residues. In germline, CDR1 is SGHTA, CDR2 FQGNSA. V lost 6 bases, J lost 8 bases, and 4 bases stayed unmatched. The CDR3 reads CASRRQGEPQHF. CDR3 sequence (DNA): TGTGCCAGCAGGAGGCAGGGGGAGCCCCAGCATTTT.

The chain carries TRBV7-9 and TRBJ1-1; D might be TRBD1 (6 bases). Trimming removed 1 base at V and 5 bases at J, with 20 bases between. The CDR3 has 17 residues. CDR1 is SEHNR, CDR2 FQNEAQ, per germline (reference sequence). The DNA for the CDR3 is TGTGCCAGCAGCTTAGAGGCGTTGGGGGCCCCGCAGACTGAAGCTTTCTTT. Amino acid sequence: CASSLEALGAPQTEAFF.

The J gene is TRBJ1-5, the V gene TRBV19; TRBD1 aligns across 9 bases. The CDR3 consists of 16 residues. Germline CDR1 reads LNHDA; CDR2 reads SQIVND (reference sequence). After removal of 2 bases from V and 5 bases from J, the junction contained 7 bases not matched to a gene. Here the CDR3 DNA reads TGTGCCAGTAGTATAATCGGACAGGGGCGCCATCAGCCCCAGCATTTT. Its translation is CASSIIGQGRHQPQHF.

The chain uses TRBV4-1 and TRBJ1-4; 7 bases are shared with TRBD1. After removal of 1 base from V and 5 bases from J, the junction contained 4 bases not matched to a gene. Germline V gene data show CDR1 as MGHRA and CDR2 as YSYEKL. This CDR3 is built from 15 residues. In nucleotides, the CDR3 is TGCGCCAGCAGCCAAGGTTTGGGACAGAATGAAAAACTGTTTTTT. Translated, it gives CASSQGLGQNEKLFF.

This chain connects TRBV27 to TRBJ2-7; TRBD2 matches at 14 bases. J lost 2 bases, V lost 6 bases, and 3 bases had no gene match. Germline loops: CDR1 MNHEY, CDR2 SMNVEV (reference sequence). The CDR3 runs to 15 residues. Here the CDR3 reads CASRGLAGAPYEQYF. In nucleotides, the CDR3 is TGTGCCAGCAGGGGACTAGCGGGAGCCCCCTACGAGCAGTACTTC.

V and J are TRBV19 and TRBJ2-1; 10 bases fit TRBD2. V lost 2 bases to trimming and J lost 6 bases; unmatched junction nucleotides: 4. The CDR3 runs 15 residues. Germline V lookup: CDR1 LNHDA, CDR2 SQIVND (reference sequence). CDR3 DNA: TGTGCCAGTAGTATAAGCGGGGGGGCCCTCAATGAGCAGTTCTTC. As protein: CASSISGGALNEQFF.

The rearrangement uses TRBV11-3 and TRBJ1-5; no reliable D call. Deletions cut 5 bases from V and 5 bases from J, with 13 bases between. This CDR3 comprises 14 residues. Germline V gene lookup returns CDR1 SGHNT and CDR2 YENEEA. CDR3 bases: TGTGCCAGCAGCGACGACATATTTTATCAGCCCCAGCATTTT. This translates into CASSDDIFYQPQHF.

The V call is TRBV6-5, the J call TRBJ1-6, with 8 bases lining up with TRBD1. This CDR3 has 13 residues. In germline, CDR1 is MNHEY, CDR2 SVGAGI. CDR3 DNA: TGTGGATCAGGGGGCCTCTATAATTCACCCCTCCACTTT. Its translation: CGSGGLYNSPLHF.

CDR3 in amino acids: CASSKARRTGELFF. The CDR3 coding sequence is TGTGCCAGCAGCAAAGCCAGAAGAACCGGGGAGCTGTTTTTT. The chain joins TRBV21-1 to TRBJ2-2; whether TRBD1, the table's D call, matches the DNA was not checked. TRBV21-1 is assigned pseudogene status. The CDR3 totals 14 residues.

The V gene is TRBV4-2, the J gene TRBJ1-2; unclear D gene. The germline V gene has CDR1 LGHNA and CDR2 YNFKEQ. V was cut by 0 bases and J by 8 bases, with 19 bases left in between. The length of the CDR3 is 16 residues. This chain's CDR3 is CASSQELPDISGGYTF. The CDR3 nucleotides are TGTGCCAGCAGCCAAGAACTGCCAGACATTTCGGGAGGCTACACCTTC.

Here the CDR3 DNA reads TGTGCCAGCAGCTCTGGTGTGGGCGCTGGGGCCAACGTCCTGACTTTC. Protein: CASSSGVGAGANVLTF. The chain combines TRBV7-6 with TRBJ2-6; no reliable D call. Trimming pared 4 bases from V and 2 bases from J, leaving 12 bases between. CDR3 length: 16 residues. Germline V gene data show CDR1 as SGHVS and CDR2 as FNYEAQ.

V and J are TRBV7-2 and TRBJ2-1; 11 bases line up with TRBD2. This CDR3 contains 15 residues. V dropped 4 bases and J dropped 7; count of bases not matched to a gene: 6. Germline V lookup: CDR1 SGHTA, CDR2 FQGNSA. The DNA for the CDR3 is TGTGCCAGCAGCTCCCGACTAGCGGGGAGAAATGAGCAGTTCTTC. Its translation is CASSSRLAGRNEQFF.

The CDR3 DNA reads as TGTGCCATGCGGCAGGGGGTCTTCTATGGCTACACCTTC. Amino acids: CAMRQGVFYGYTF. The chain recombines TRBV10-3 with TRBJ1-2; 7 bases agree with TRBD1. CDR1 is ENHRY, CDR2 SYGVKD, per germline. The CDR3 consists of 13 residues. Trimming removed 9 bases from V and 4 bases from J; junction bases left unmatched: 8.

Only a few counts were recorded for this clone. The V and J genes are TRBV19 and TRBJ1-1; 7 bases match TRBD1. Germline V gene lookup returns CDR1 LNHDA and CDR2 SQIVND (reference sequence). V shed 1 base, J shed 4 bases, and the junction held 3 bases outside the gene matches. The CDR3 loop spans 14 amino acids. CDR3 coding DNA: TGTGCCAGTAGTATAGGACAGGGCTTCACTGAAGCTTTCTTT. Translation gives CASSIGQGFTEAFF.

The chain employs TRBV23-1 and TRBJ1-5; a weak D match, TRBD1 (6 bases). TRBV23-1 is marked as an open reading frame, function uncertain. Trimming took off 7 bases at V and 1 base at J, with 20 bases between the two ends. CDR3 length equals 17 residues. CDR3 sequence: CASIPGGGGRSNQPQHF. CDR3 nucleotide sequence: TGCGCCAGCATTCCTGGCGGGGGCGGAAGAAGCAATCAGCCCCAGCATTTT.

The V call is TRBV10-3, the J call TRBJ1-1; possibly TRBD1 for D (6 bases). V was trimmed by 7 bases and J by 1 base, leaving 13 bases between them. CDR1 and CDR2 (germline): ENHRY, SYGVKD. CDR3 length equals 14 residues. The CDR3 DNA sequence: TGTGCCATCAAGGGGGGGGATAGGAACACTGAAGCTTTCTTT. It is translated as CAIKGGDRNTEAFF.

Comments on this clone: A read error may account for a junction end that differs from germline. The chain carries TRBV4-2 and TRBJ1-5; the match to TRBD1 covers 10 bases. CDR1 LGHNA and CDR2 YNFKEQ come from the germline V gene. The CDR3 consists of 15 residues. CDR3 loop: CASSQEGTGDQLQHF. In nucleotides, the CDR3 is TGTGCCAGCAGCCAAGAAGGGACAGGGGATCAGCTCCAGCATTTT.

The CDR3 coding sequence is TGTGCCAGCAGCGCTGGGGGGTTTAACAGGGAGGGGCAGTATTTT. Protein product: CASSAGGFNREGQYF. The gene calls are TRBV11-2 and TRBJ2-3, with D possibly being TRBD2 (7 bases). Trimming left V 5 bases short and J 11 bases short, with 23 bases between. The CDR3 covers 15 residues. The germline gives CDR1 SGHAT, CDR2 FQNNGV.

J is TRBJ1-2 and V is TRBV6-6, with D maybe TRBD1 (6 bases). The CDR3 is 15 amino acids. V dropped 2 bases and J dropped 6 bases, with 16 bases sitting between them. Germline loops: CDR1 MNHNY, CDR2 SVGAGI (reference sequence). The CDR3 DNA sequence: TGTGCCAGCAGTTACACTCAGGGGAGGGTCGATGGCTACACCTTC. It codes for CASSYTQGRVDGYTF.

The rearrangement uses TRBV5-4 and TRBJ2-3; 12 bases line up with TRBD2. CDR3 length: 16 amino acids. Germline loops: CDR1 SGHNT, CDR2 YYREEE (reference sequence). Trimming at V came to 4 bases and at J to 3 bases, leaving 6 bases not matched to a gene. CDR3 sequence: CASSEGTSGLTDTQYF. The CDR3 DNA reads TGTGCCAGCAGCGAGGGGACTAGCGGGCTAACAGATACGCAGTATTTT.

V gene TRBV18 combines with J gene TRBJ2-7; D remains unclear. The CDR3 extends over 14 amino acids. The ends were cut back, 2 bases at V and 0 bases at J, with 8 bases in the middle. Germline CDR1 reads KGHSH; CDR2 reads LQKENI. CDR3 sequence reads: CASSPDISSYEQYF. CDR3 DNA sequence: TGTGCCAGCTCACCAGACATAAGCTCCTACGAGCAGTACTTC.

This chain links TRBV4-2 with TRBJ2-3; D is uncertain. CDR3 length: 13 amino acids. The V gene lost 0 bases and the J gene lost 4 bases, with 5 bases spanning the gap. The germline gives CDR1 LGHNA, CDR2 YNFKEQ. The CDR3 DNA is TGTGCCAGCAGCCAAGAGTTATCAGATACGCAGTATTTT. This sequence encodes CASSQELSDTQYF.

CDR3 sequence (DNA): TGTGCCAGCAGGACACAGGGCGCGTTAAAAAAACTGTTTTTT. Protein: CASRTQGALKKLFF. The V call is TRBV6-5, the J call TRBJ1-4; weak D call: TRBD1 (6 bases). The germline CDR1 and CDR2 sequences are MNHEY and SVGAGI. CDR3 size: 14 residues. Trimming pared 6 bases from V and 9 bases from J, leaving 17 bases between.

This chain connects TRBV5-5 to TRBJ2-7; maybe TRBD2 (7 bases). Trimming took off 1 base at V and 6 bases at J, with 14 bases between the two ends. Germline CDR1 reads SGHKS; CDR2 reads YYEKEE (reference sequence). The CDR3 spans 14 residues. The CDR3 spells CASSLIEGGAEQYF. In DNA form, the CDR3 reads TGTGCCAGCAGCTTGATTGAAGGGGGGGCCGAGCAGTACTTC.

The chain recombines TRBV28 with TRBJ2-4; 11 bases fit TRBD1. The CDR3 has 16 residues. CDR1 is MDHEN and CDR2 is SYDVKM in the germline V gene. Trimming removed 3 bases from V and 10 bases from J; junction bases left unmatched: 11. As DNA, the CDR3 is TGTGCCAGCAGTTTCCCTCTCGGGACAGGGGGAAGTATTCAGTACTTC. Translating it yields CASSFPLGTGGSIQYF.

The chain recombines TRBV2 with TRBJ2-7; 11 nucleotides align to TRBD1. V dropped 6 bases and J dropped 12; count of bases not matched to a gene: 4. This CDR3 region has 11 residues. The germline CDR1 and CDR2 sequences are SNHLY and FYNNEI. CDR3: CASRGGQGAYF. CDR3 in DNA: TGTGCCAGCAGGGGTGGACAGGGGGCGTACTTC.

The count of this clone is one. The chain combines TRBV7-2 with TRBJ2-7; 13 nucleotides match TRBD2. After removal of 5 bases from V and 3 bases from J, the junction contained 13 bases not matched to a gene. Germline CDR1 is SGHTA and CDR2 is FQGNSA. CDR3 length: 18 residues. This chain's CDR3 is CASSVLLAGGRSGYEQYF. DNA for the CDR3: TGTGCCAGCAGCGTTCTACTAGCGGGGGGGCGAAGTGGCTACGAGCAGTACTTC.

This chain links TRBV7-3 with TRBJ2-2; possibly TRBD2 for D (7 bases). The CDR3 consists of 16 residues. Trimming shortened V by 5 bases and J by 5 bases, and 18 bases separated the two germline ends. Germline CDR1 reads SGHTA; CDR2 reads FQGTGA. Here the CDR3 DNA reads TGTGCCAGCAGCCCCACTACCGGGGGGCGGACCGGGGAGCTGTTTTTT. The encoded protein is CASSPTTGGRTGELFF.